The next 13 T cell receptor beta chains were all read from a single sample in a study of cytomegalovirus exposure and HLA in healthy donors. The study ran its PCR with 60 Vbeta and 13 Jbeta primers. Assay used: immunoSEQ multiplex PCR; TCRdb lists only in-frame clones, some missing. The sample carries 150,000 to 200,000 clones, roughly 78% recorded once. Input material: PBMCs. The receptors come from a woman aged 40 to 55 in good health and CMV-seronegative.

The gene calls are TRBV13 and TRBJ2-1; TRBD2 aligns across 10 bases. The CDR3 has 16 amino acids. V trimming: 1 base; J trimming: 1 base; junction bases outside the gene matches: 1. CDR1 is PRHDT and CDR2 is FYEKMQ in the germline V gene (reference sequence). This chain's CDR3 is CASSLATSGSYNEQFF. For the CDR3, the DNA is TGTGCCAGCAGCTTAGCGACTAGCGGGTCCTACAATGAGCAGTTCTTC.

The chain recombines TRBV9 with TRBJ2-1; 15 nucleotides match TRBD2. Trimming cost V 3 bases and J 11 bases; bases outside gene matches: 12. The germline V gene encodes CDR1 SGDLS and CDR2 YYNGEE. The CDR3 contains 17 residues. This CDR3 reads CASSGGLAGGLTPKQFF. The CDR3 coding sequence is TGTGCCAGCAGCGGAGGACTAGCGGGGGGGTTAACGCCCAAGCAGTTCTTC.

J is TRBJ2-2 and V is TRBV7-2; D possibly corresponds to TRBD2 (6 bases). CDR3 size: 16 residues. The germline V gene encodes CDR1 SGHTA and CDR2 FQGNSA. V shed 2 bases and J shed 2 bases, with 12 bases lying between them. The CDR3 DNA reads as TGTGCCAGCAGCTTATACGCCGGGGGAAACACCGGGGAGCTGTTTTTT. This encodes CASSLYAGGNTGELFF.

CDR3 nucleotides: TGTGCCAGCAGCTTAGACGGTAGTATCGACGAGCAGTACTTC. This gives the protein CASSLDGSIDEQYF. V gene TRBV7-2 combines with J gene TRBJ2-7; D not certain. V dropped 1 base and J dropped 5 bases, with 12 bases sitting between them. The CDR3 is made up of 14 amino acids. CDR1 SGHTA and CDR2 FQGNSA come from the germline V gene.

V gene TRBV25-1 combines with J gene TRBJ2-1, with D perhaps TRBD1 (5 bases). This CDR3 has 16 residues. Per the germline V gene, CDR1 is MGHDK and CDR2 is SYGVNS. V gave up 7 bases and J gave up 1 base, with 17 bases separating them. The CDR3 loop reads CASTVVGASSYNEQFF. The DNA for the CDR3 is TGTGCCAGCACGGTGGTTGGGGCTAGTTCCTACAATGAGCAGTTCTTC.

Only a few counts were recorded for this clone. This chain connects TRBV6-6 to TRBJ2-1; 7 bases line up with TRBD1. This CDR3 has 16 residues. With 5 bases clipped from V and 3 bases from J, the junction kept 10 bases outside the gene matches. Per germline, CDR1 MNHNY and CDR2 SVGAGI (reference sequence). The CDR3 here is CASSGGDRGLYNEQFF. The CDR3 coding sequence is TGTGCCAGCAGTGGTGGAGATAGGGGGCTCTACAATGAGCAGTTCTTC.

The V and J genes are TRBV7-3 and TRBJ1-1; possible D gene TRBD1, 6 bases. The CDR3 extends over 18 amino acids. Per germline, CDR1 SGHTA and CDR2 FQGTGA. Trimming cost V 1 base and J 1 base, with 19 bases left between them. The CDR3 protein is CASSLSSLRHRANTEAFF. The CDR3 nucleotides are TGTGCCAGCAGCTTAAGCTCACTAAGGCACAGGGCGAACACTGAAGCTTTCTTT.

The chain recombines TRBV13 with TRBJ1-1, with 10 bases matching TRBD1. The ends lost 0 bases at V and 3 bases at J; junction bases unmatched: 4. Per the germline V gene, CDR1 is PRHDT and CDR2 is FYEKMQ (reference sequence). The CDR3 has 16 residues. The CDR3 here is CASSLGRQGAHTEAFF. The CDR3 nucleotides read TGTGCCAGCAGCTTAGGCCGACAGGGGGCGCACACTGAAGCTTTCTTT.

This clone was seen only a few times. The V gene is TRBV6-1, the J gene TRBJ1-3, with D uncertain. V dropped 2 bases and J dropped 4 bases, with 15 bases sitting between them. CDR1 is MNHNS, CDR2 SASEGT, per germline. This CDR3 contains 16 residues. CDR3 amino acids: CASSEPGRGSGNTIYF. DNA for the CDR3: TGTGCCAGCAGTGAACCGGGCCGGGGATCGGGAAACACCATATATTTT.

The gene calls are TRBV10-2 and TRBJ2-7; TRBD1 agrees at 9 bases. The germline gives CDR1 WSHSY, CDR2 SAAADI. J gave up 5 bases and V 4 bases, and 3 bases lay outside the gene matches. The CDR3 loop spans 13 amino acids. The CDR3: CASSGDRVHEQYF. The CDR3 nucleotides read TGCGCCAGCAGTGGGGACAGGGTCCACGAGCAGTACTTC.

This clone was seen a handful of times. This chain connects TRBV30 to TRBJ1-1, with unresolved D. Per the germline V gene, CDR1 is GTSNPN and CDR2 is SVGIG (reference sequence). CDR3 length: 11 amino acids. The V end was cut by 4 bases, the J end by 6 bases, with 9 bases between. CDR3 in amino acids: CAWTWASEAFF. The CDR3 DNA follows: TGTGCCTGGACCTGGGCATCTGAAGCTTTCTTT.

The J gene is TRBJ2-1, the V gene TRBV9, with 9 bases aligning to TRBD2. Per the germline V gene, CDR1 is SGDLS and CDR2 is YYNGEE. There are 13 residues in the CDR3. After removal of 1 base from V and 7 bases from J, the junction contained 0 bases not matched to a gene. Here the CDR3 DNA reads TGTGCCAGCAGCGTAACTAGCGGGAATGAGCAGTTCTTC. It translates to CASSVTSGNEQFF.

The chain couples TRBV7-2 to TRBJ1-4; 10 nucleotides align to TRBD1. This CDR3 has 15 residues. V was clipped by 1 base and J by 6 bases; unmatched bases: 2. Germline loops: CDR1 SGHTA, CDR2 FQGNSA. This CDR3 is CASSLVTGGDEKLFF. Written as DNA, the CDR3 is TGTGCCAGCAGCTTAGTGACAGGGGGCGATGAAAAACTGTTTTTT.